Listed here are 31 T cell receptor beta chains from one sample, sequenced in a study of Graves' ophthalmopathy and Graves' hyperthyroidism. RNA served as the template for amplifying TCR beta CDR3 regions. Second-round multiplex PCR came after first-round RT-PCR with HTBI primers. One entry per CDR3 protein results from TCRdb running MiXCR on the multiplex PCR reads. The sample contains 40,000 to 50,000 distinct CDR3 sequences, roughly half of which appear only once. The sample was peripheral blood. These receptors all stem from an adult man with Graves' ophthalmopathy.

This clonotype was observed many times. J is TRBJ1-1 and V is TRBV19; possibly TRBD1 for D (5 bases). This CDR3 spans 14 amino acids. Germline values: CDR1 LNHDA, CDR2 SQIVND (reference sequence). Trimming took off 3 bases at V and 3 bases at J, with 11 bases between the two ends. This chain's CDR3 is CASSIAGLDTEAFF. DNA of the CDR3: TGTGCCAGTAGTATCGCAGGGCTGGACACTGAAGCTTTCTTT.

This clonotype was counted once. The CDR3 is CSAKTSDYNEQFF. Here the CDR3 DNA reads TGCAGTGCGAAGACTAGCGACTACAATGAGCAGTTCTTC. The chain employs TRBV20-1 and TRBJ2-1; TRBD2 agrees at 8 bases. This CDR3 contains 13 residues. The ends lost 6 bases at V and 3 bases at J; junction bases unmatched: 4. Germline lookup yields CDR1 DFQATT and CDR2 SNEGSKA (reference sequence).

By proportion, this clonotype is medium-sized. The V gene is TRBV2, the J gene TRBJ2-7, with 7 bases aligning to TRBD1. V shed 5 bases, J shed 3 bases, and the junction held 4 bases outside the gene matches. The CDR3 runs to 13 residues. Per the germline V gene, CDR1 is SNHLY and CDR2 is FYNNEI. CDR3 coding DNA: TGTGCCAGCAGTCCCAACAGGGGCTACGAGCAGTACGTC. Translated: CASSPNRGYEQYV.

The J gene is TRBJ1-1, the V gene TRBV7-2, with no clear D. The CDR3 spans 13 residues. Trimming took 5 bases from V and 2 from J, leaving 9 bases between them. The germline V gene encodes CDR1 SGHTA and CDR2 FQGNSA. The CDR3 sequence: CASSAQRNTEAFF. CDR3 DNA sequence: TGTGCCAGCAGCGCACAACGCAACACTGAAGCTTTCTTT.

V and J are TRBV28 and TRBJ2-5; D is perhaps TRBD2 (5 bases). The CDR3 length is 15 residues. V dropped 7 bases and J dropped 9 bases, with 24 bases sitting between them. Germline lookup yields CDR1 MDHEN and CDR2 SYDVKM. The CDR3 sequence is CASNPALSIWEPQYF. DNA for the CDR3: TGTGCCAGCAATCCCGCGTTGTCAATTTGGGAGCCCCAGTACTTC.

In this sample, this clonotype turned up many times. The rearrangement uses TRBV20-1 and TRBJ2-4, with TRBD2 matching over 8 bases. The CDR3 spans 12 residues. V gave up 6 bases and J gave up 7 bases; unmatched junction bases: 5. Germline V gene lookup returns CDR1 DFQATT and CDR2 SNEGSKA (reference sequence). The CDR3 reads CSARGGPNIQYF. The CDR3 nucleotides are TGCAGTGCCCGGGGGGGCCCTAACATTCAGTACTTC.

With respect to this clonotype: No conserved phenylalanine or tryptophan ends this CDR3, so it is likely a read error. This chain joins TRBV20-1 and TRBJ2-1, with D perhaps matching TRBD2 (6 bases). Germline V gives CDR1 DFQATT, CDR2 SNEGSKA (reference sequence). This CDR3 is built from 18 residues. CDR3 in DNA: TGCAGTGCTAGTTCCCGAAAAGGTAGTAGCGGAACCTACAATGAACAGTTCTCC. Its protein is CSASSRKGSSGTYNEQFS.

The rearrangement links TRBV20-1 to TRBJ2-7; D perhaps matches TRBD2 (5 bases). Trimming cost V 4 bases and J 4 bases, with 14 bases left between them. This CDR3 region has 13 residues. CDR1 DFQATT and CDR2 SNEGSKA come from the germline V gene (reference sequence). CDR3 residues: CSATLLGGYEQYF. CDR3 in DNA: TGCAGTGCTACCCTCCTCGGAGGTTACGAGCAGTACTTC.

The chain is built from TRBV24-1 and TRBJ2-7; D possibly corresponds to TRBD2 (5 bases). The CDR3 length is 15 residues. Germline V lookup: CDR1 KGHDR, CDR2 SFDVKD. V was pared by 4 bases and J by 0 bases, with 12 bases between. As DNA, the CDR3 is TGTGCCACCAGTGACGAGCGGCAGAGCTCCTACGAGCAGTACTTC. The encoded protein is CATSDERQSSYEQYF.

In its sample, this clonotype was seen many times. In DNA form, the CDR3 reads TGCGCCAGCGAATCTGACAGTAACACCGGGGAGCTGTTTTTT. It specifies CASESDSNTGELFF. The chain recombines TRBV5-1 with TRBJ2-2, with D possibly matching TRBD1 (5 bases). V was cut by 7 bases and J by 2 bases, with 12 bases left in between. This CDR3 has 14 amino acids. Looked up from germline, CDR1 is SGHRS and CDR2 is YFSETQ.

This clonotype is medium-sized in the sample. This sequence joins TRBV29-1 and TRBJ1-2; 9 bases agree with TRBD1. The CDR3 extends over 14 amino acids. Germline CDR1 is SQVTM and CDR2 is ANQGSEA. After removal of 4 bases from V and 3 bases from J, the junction contained 6 bases not matched to a gene. As DNA, the CDR3 is TGCAGCGTTGGCCCGGGACAGGGAGACTATGGCTACACCTTC. It codes for CSVGPGQGDYGYTF. The whole variable domain, filled in from reference TRBV29-1 and TRBJ1-2, reads SAVISQKPSRDICQRGTSLTIQCQVDSQVTMMFWYRQQPGQSLTLIATANQGSEATYESGFVIDKFPISRPNLTFSTLTVSNMSPEDSSIYLCSVGPGQGDYGYTFGSGTRLTVV.

V and J are TRBV2 and TRBJ2-1; TRBD2 aligns across 7 bases. J gave up 1 base and V 3 bases, and 6 bases lay outside the gene matches. CDR1 and CDR2 from the germline V gene are SNHLY and FYNNEI. This CDR3 is built from 16 residues. The CDR3 sequence is CASSDYRGRSYNEQFF. CDR3 bases: TGTGCCAGCAGTGATTACCGCGGGAGATCCTACAATGAGCAGTTCTTC.

The table lists this clonotype with many counts. The chain recombines TRBV4-2 with TRBJ2-7, with D possibly matching TRBD2 (5 bases). The V gene's germline CDR1 is LGHNA and CDR2 YNFKEQ. The V end was cut by 0 bases, the J end by 3 bases, with 9 bases between. The CDR3 runs 14 residues. DNA for the CDR3: TGTGCCAGCAGCCAAGATTCGGCGGGCTACGAGCAGTACTTC. It is translated as CASSQDSAGYEQYF.

This clonotype was detected ten times or more. In nucleotides, the CDR3 is TGTGCCAGCAGCTTAGGGGACAGGGATAATGAAAAACTGTTTTTT. Its protein is CASSLGDRDNEKLFF. The chain carries TRBV11-2 and TRBJ1-4; 9 nucleotides line up with TRBD1. Per germline, CDR1 SGHAT and CDR2 FQNNGV. V shed 1 base, J shed 4 bases, and the junction held 1 base outside the gene matches. The CDR3 is made up of 15 amino acids.

J is TRBJ1-5 and V is TRBV20-1; D is undetermined. Germline values: CDR1 DFQATT, CDR2 SNEGSKA (reference sequence). The CDR3 is made up of 14 amino acids. Trimming left V 0 bases short and J 6 bases short, with 12 bases between. The CDR3 loop reads CSARDMGFTQPQHF. CDR3 nucleotides: TGCAGTGCTAGAGATATGGGGTTTACTCAGCCCCAGCATTTT.

This clonotype is labeled medium-sized. V is TRBV2 and J is TRBJ2-5; no clear D gene. Germline lookup yields CDR1 SNHLY and CDR2 FYNNEI. CDR3 size: 11 residues. The V and J ends lost 5 bases and 2 bases respectively, with 3 bases between them. CDR3 loop: CASSQQETQYF. In DNA form, the CDR3 reads TGTGCCAGCAGTCAACAAGAGACCCAGTACTTC.

This sequence joins TRBV27 and TRBJ1-1, with D unresolved. The CDR3 totals 15 residues. CDR1 and CDR2 from the germline V gene are MNHEY and SMNVEV (reference sequence). V was shortened by 8 bases and J by 1 base, with 17 bases between the two germline ends. The CDR3 nucleotides read TGTGCCAGCGGGTGGACCTATCAGAGGAACACTGAAGCTTTCTTT. Its protein product is CASGWTYQRNTEAFF.

The rearrangement links TRBV2 to TRBJ1-1, with 8 bases fitting TRBD1. Germline CDR1 reads SNHLY; CDR2 reads FYNNEI. This CDR3 is 20 amino acids long. The V and J ends lost 3 bases and 0 bases, in that order; junction bases with no gene match: 18. CDR3 protein: CASSDEVTGGESGMNTEAFF. The CDR3 DNA reads TGTGCCAGCAGTGATGAAGTCACAGGGGGGGAGTCAGGGATGAACACTGAAGCTTTCTTT.

This clonotype showed up many times. The genes are TRBV20-1 and TRBJ2-5; perhaps TRBD2 as D (5 bases). The CDR3 is 15 residues long. V was trimmed by 1 base and J by 4 bases, leaving 16 bases between them. Germline V CDR1 and CDR2: DFQATT, SNEGSKA (reference sequence). The CDR3 bases are TGCAGTGCTAGAGCCCACGAGGGTAGTGGAGAGACCCAGTACTTC. It is translated as CSARAHEGSGETQYF.

The V call is TRBV20-1, the J call TRBJ2-7; D is perhaps TRBD2 (5 bases). CDR3 length equals 15 residues. The germline V gene encodes CDR1 DFQATT and CDR2 SNEGSKA (reference sequence). Trimming pared 2 bases from V and 1 base from J, leaving 15 bases between. The CDR3 is CSARSTRSGSYEQYF. The CDR3 DNA is TGCAGTGCTAGAAGCACTAGATCGGGGTCCTACGAGCAGTACTTC.

The genes are TRBV15 and TRBJ2-7, with a weak D call TRBD1 (6 bases). The CDR3 sequence is 14 residues long. Germline lookup yields CDR1 LNHNV and CDR2 YYDKDF (reference sequence). Trimming left V 5 bases short and J 2 bases short, with 13 bases between. The CDR3: CATSPGQHTYEQYV. The CDR3 DNA reads as TGTGCCACCAGCCCAGGACAGCACACCTACGAGCAGTACGTC.

The table lists this clonotype with many counts. The chain links TRBV6-4 to TRBJ2-3; D ambiguous. CDR3 length: 14 amino acids. Trimming removed 0 bases from V and 1 base from J, with 5 bases in between. Germline loops: CDR1 MRHNA, CDR2 SNTAGT. The CDR3 bases are TGTGCCAGCAGTGACTCGCCAGGCACAGATACGCAGTATTTT. It is translated as CASSDSPGTDTQYF.

This clonotype was picked up many times. The genes are TRBV12-3 or TRBV12-4 and TRBJ1-1, with D uncertain. Trimming shortened V by 5 bases and J by 1 base, and 8 bases separated the two germline ends. This CDR3 has 13 amino acids. CDR3 bases: TGTGCCAGCAGTGTAAAGAAGAACACTGAAGCTTTCTTT. It encodes CASSVKKNTEAFF.

This clonotype was seen many times. V and J are TRBV5-1 and TRBJ1-1; no clear D gene. This CDR3 is 13 amino acids long. Germline V gives CDR1 SGHRS, CDR2 YFSETQ. The germline V and J ends were trimmed by 7 bases and 1 base, with 11 bases remaining between them. CDR3 bases: TGCGCCAGCCATACATTGGGGAACACTGAAGCTTTCTTT. Protein product: CASHTLGNTEAFF.

This clonotype was picked up many times. The chain is built from TRBV5-8 and TRBJ1-2, with D unresolved. Trimming took off 2 bases at V and 2 bases at J, with 4 bases between the two ends. Germline values: CDR1 SGHTS, CDR2 YDEGEE. The length of the CDR3 is 12 residues. CDR3 amino acids: CASSFKNYGYTF. In DNA, the CDR3 is TGTGCCAGCAGCTTCAAGAACTATGGCTACACCTTC.

The chain uses TRBV6-5 and TRBJ2-2; TRBD2 matches 7 bases. The CDR3 has 15 residues. Germline trimming cut 6 bases from V and 4 bases from J; bases unmatched to any gene: 8. The germline V gene encodes CDR1 MNHEY and CDR2 SVGAGI. The CDR3 here is CASRSEPGGTGELFF. Here the CDR3 DNA reads TGTGCCAGCAGGAGCGAACCGGGGGGCACCGGGGAGCTGTTTTTT.

This clonotype was detected many times. This chain joins TRBV14 and TRBJ2-2; D is unclear. V gave up 4 bases and J gave up 8 bases, with 5 bases separating them. The germline gives CDR1 SGHDN, CDR2 FVKESK. The CDR3 has 11 residues. The CDR3 reads CASSRFGELFF. Here the CDR3 DNA reads TGTGCCAGCAGCCGTTTTGGGGAGCTGTTTTTT.

This chain uses TRBV20-1 with TRBJ1-5; TRBD1 is a possible D gene (5 bases). V was clipped by 0 bases and J by 1 base, with 13 bases between them. Per the germline V gene, CDR1 is DFQATT and CDR2 is SNEGSKA (reference sequence). The length of the CDR3 is 16 residues. The CDR3 reads CSARDDLRQSNQPQHF. As DNA, the CDR3 is TGCAGTGCTAGAGATGACTTGCGACAGAGCAATCAGCCCCAGCATTTT.

This clonotype was seen at least ten times. The chain recombines TRBV19 with TRBJ1-2; weak D call: TRBD1 (5 bases). CDR1 LNHDA and CDR2 SQIVND come from the germline V gene (reference sequence). V gave up 8 bases and J gave up 4 bases, with 17 bases separating them. This CDR3 comprises 14 residues. CDR3 sequence reads: CASLRDGVSYGYTF. The DNA for the CDR3 is TGTGCCAGTTTGAGGGACGGAGTCTCCTATGGCTACACCTTC.

This clonotype was counted at least ten times. This chain uses TRBV11-1 with TRBJ2-1; D uncertain. The germline V gene has CDR1 SGHAT and CDR2 FQDESV (reference sequence). The germline V and J ends were trimmed by 0 bases and 15 bases, with 12 bases remaining between them. The CDR3 covers 12 residues. Written as DNA, the CDR3 is TGTGCCAGCAGCTTAGCGGAGAACAGTCCGTTCTTC. Protein product: CASSLAENSPFF. Combining the CDR3 with reference TRBV11-1 and TRBJ2-1 gives the whole variable domain EAEVAQSPRYKITEKSQAVAFWCDPISGHATLYWYRQILGQGPELLVQFQDESVVDDSQLPKDRFSAERLKGVDSTLKIQPAELGDSAMYLCASSLAENSPFFGPGTRLTVL.

This clonotype was observed many times. This chain links TRBV3-1 with TRBJ1-5; no clear D gene. Trimming took 3 bases from V and 3 from J, leaving 12 bases between them. This CDR3 comprises 15 residues. Germline-derived CDR1 and CDR2 are LGHDT and YNNKEL (reference sequence). For the CDR3, the DNA is TGTGCCAGCAGCCAGGGCGGGAGGAACAATCAGCCCCAGCATTTT. This codes for CASSQGGRNNQPQHF.